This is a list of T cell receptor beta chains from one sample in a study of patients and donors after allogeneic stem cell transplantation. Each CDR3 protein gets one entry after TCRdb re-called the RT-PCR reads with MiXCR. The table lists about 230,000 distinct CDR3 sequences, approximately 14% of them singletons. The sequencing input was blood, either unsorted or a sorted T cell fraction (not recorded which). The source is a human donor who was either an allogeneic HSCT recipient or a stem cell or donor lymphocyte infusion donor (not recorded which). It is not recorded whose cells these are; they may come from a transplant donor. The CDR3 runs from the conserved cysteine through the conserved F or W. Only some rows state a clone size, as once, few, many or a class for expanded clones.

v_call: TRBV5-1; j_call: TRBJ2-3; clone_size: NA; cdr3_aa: CASSLEGRRGAPTDTQYF
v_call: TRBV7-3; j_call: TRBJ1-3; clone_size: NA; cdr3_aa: CASSLAPGGHTIYF
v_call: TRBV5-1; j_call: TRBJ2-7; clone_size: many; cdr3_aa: CASSLIGSYEQYF
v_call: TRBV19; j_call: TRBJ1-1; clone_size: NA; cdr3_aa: CASRDADSRNTEAFF
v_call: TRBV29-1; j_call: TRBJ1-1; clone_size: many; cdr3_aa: CSVIVGTAAFF
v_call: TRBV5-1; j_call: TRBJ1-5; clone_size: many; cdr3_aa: CASSAGGPGSNQPQHF
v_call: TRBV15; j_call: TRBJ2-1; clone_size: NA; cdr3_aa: CATSRDFRGSNEQFF
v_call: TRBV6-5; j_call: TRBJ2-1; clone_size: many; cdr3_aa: CASSYETRGNEQFF
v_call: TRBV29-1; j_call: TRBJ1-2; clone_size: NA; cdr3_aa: CSVDRARGYGYTF
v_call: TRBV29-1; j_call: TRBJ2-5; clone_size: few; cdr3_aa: CSERGDRETQYF
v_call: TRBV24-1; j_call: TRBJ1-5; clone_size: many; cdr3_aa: CATSEQGGDQPQHF
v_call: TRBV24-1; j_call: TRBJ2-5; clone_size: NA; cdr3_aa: CATSDSTTRSKETQYF
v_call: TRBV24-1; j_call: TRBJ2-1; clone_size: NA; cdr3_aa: CATSELNEQFF
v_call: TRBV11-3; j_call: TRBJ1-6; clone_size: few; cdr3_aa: CASSLTGDNSPLHF
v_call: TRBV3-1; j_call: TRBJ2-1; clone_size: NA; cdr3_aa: CASSLNLESSYNEQFF
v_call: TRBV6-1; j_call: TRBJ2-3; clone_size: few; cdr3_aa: CASRAPSPTDTQYF
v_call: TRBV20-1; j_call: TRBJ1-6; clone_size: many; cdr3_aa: CSARGREGYNSPLHF
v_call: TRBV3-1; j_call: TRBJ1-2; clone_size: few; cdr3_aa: CASSPLRGGYTF